The source of this T cell receptor beta chain is a study of blood T cell repertoires in COVID-19. In the original workflow: The assay estimated nucleated cells by amplifying reference gene primers. Method: immunoSEQ multiplex PCR; TCRdb's copy keeps in-frame clones and lacks some. V and J calls and clone size are given by that table; D and trimming were obtained from the DNA. The data contain 100,000 to 140,000 clones, about 80% of them singletons. Sequencing input: peripheral blood. This clonotype was sampled from a man between 65 and 85 years old with acute or convalescent COVID-19.

Here the CDR3 DNA reads TGTGCCAGCAGCCAAACCGAGCGGACAGCGAACACTGAAGCTTTCTTT. Its protein is CASSQTERTANTEAFF. V is TRBV3-1 (or the pseudogene TRBV3-2) and J is TRBJ1-1, with D maybe TRBD1 (6 bases). The CDR3 sequence is 16 residues long. Trimming removed 2 bases at V and 1 base at J, with 14 bases between. Germline-derived CDR1 and CDR2 are LGHDT and YNNKEL (reference sequence).